The 8 T cell receptor beta chains in this list originate from one sample, sequenced in a study of blood T cell repertoires in COVID-19. The data were produced by immunoSEQ multiplex PCR, yet TCRdb's version contains in-frame clones alone and is incomplete. The table shows more than 85,000 clones, with around 74% occurring only once. The sample comprised peripheral blood. Receptors originate from a woman between 70 and 85 years old with acute or convalescent COVID-19.

This clone was seen just once. The rearrangement links TRBV18 to TRBJ1-6; 8 nucleotides line up with TRBD1. Losses at the gene ends were 5 bases for V and 2 bases for J; bases not matched to a gene: 5. Germline CDR1 KGHSH, CDR2 LQKENI. The CDR3 is 16 amino acids. The CDR3 loop is CASSTDRDTYNSPLHF. CDR3 bases: TGTGCCAGCTCAACGGACAGGGACACCTATAATTCACCCCTCCACTTT.

The gene calls are TRBV28 and TRBJ1-4, with no clear D. This CDR3 is 14 amino acids long. CDR1 and CDR2 from the germline V gene are MDHEN and SYDVKM. V gave up 2 bases and J gave up 0 bases, with 4 bases separating them. As DNA, the CDR3 is TGTGCCAGCAGTTTAACGGCAACTAATGAAAAACTGTTTTTT. It yields the protein CASSLTATNEKLFF.

The chain is built from TRBV6-2 or TRBV6-3 and TRBJ1-1; D possibly corresponds to TRBD1 (5 bases). The CDR3 covers 15 residues. Trimming pared 5 bases from V and 6 bases from J, leaving 19 bases between. From germline, CDR1 is MNHEY and CDR2 SVGEGT. This CDR3 reads CASSLGHKKKAEAFF. For the CDR3, the DNA is TGTGCCAGCAGTCTTGGACACAAAAAGAAGGCTGAAGCTTTCTTT.

The V and J genes are TRBV27 and TRBJ2-2, with D unclear. Trimming shortened V by 1 base and J by 7 bases, and 13 bases separated the two germline ends. The germline CDR1 and CDR2 sequences are MNHEY and SMNVEV (reference sequence). The CDR3 is 15 amino acids. CDR3 sequence reads: CASSLFSGFSGELFF. Here the CDR3 DNA reads TGTGCCAGCAGTTTATTCTCGGGTTTTAGCGGGGAGCTGTTTTTT.

The chain is built from TRBV30 and TRBJ1-5; D is unresolved. This CDR3 spans 13 amino acids. Germline loops: CDR1 GTSNPN, CDR2 SVGIG (reference sequence). V lost 2 bases and J 0 bases, leaving 5 bases between the germline ends. The CDR3 region has the DNA TGTGCCTGGAGTCTAGATAGCAATCAGCCCCAGCATTTT. This gives the protein CAWSLDSNQPQHF.

This clone was counted between two and nine times. The chain uses TRBV5-1 and TRBJ2-3; 10 bases are a match to TRBD2. Germline CDR1 is SGHRS and CDR2 is YFSETQ. There are 18 residues in the CDR3. The junction had 10 bases not matched to a gene; V was cut back by 0 bases and J by 3 bases. The CDR3 spells CASSLGSKAGGSTDTQYF. The CDR3 DNA is TGCGCCAGCAGCTTGGGCTCGAAAGCGGGGGGGAGTACAGATACGCAGTATTTT.

This clone came up a few times. The rearrangement uses TRBV28 and TRBJ1-1, with D tentatively TRBD1 (5 bases). Germline-derived CDR1 and CDR2 are MDHEN and SYDVKM. This CDR3 contains 14 residues. The V and J ends lost 2 bases and 4 bases respectively, with 11 bases between them. This chain's CDR3 is CASSLRRGSTEAFF. CDR3 sequence (DNA): TGTGCCAGCAGTTTAAGGAGGGGCAGCACTGAAGCTTTCTTT.

The chain combines TRBV19 with TRBJ1-4; D is unclear. CDR3 size: 15 residues. Germline values: CDR1 LNHDA, CDR2 SQIVND (reference sequence). V was clipped by 7 bases and J by 0 bases, with 12 bases between them. CDR3 DNA sequence: TGTGCCAGTACCCATCGGCAGGCAACTAATGAAAAACTGTTTTTT. It yields the protein CASTHRQATNEKLFF. Using reference TRBV19 and TRBJ1-4 for the parts outside the CDR3, the full variable domain is DGGITQSPKYLFRKEGQNVTLSCEQNLNHDAMYWYRQDPGQGLRLIYYSQIVNDFQKGDIAEGYSVSREKKESFPLTVTSAQKNPTAFYLCASTHRQATNEKLFFGSGTQLSVL.